These 5 T cell receptor beta chains were sequenced from one sample in a study of beta chain features in type 1 diabetes. The isolated RNA, all of it, was reverse transcribed, so expressed TCRB transcripts were what got sequenced. Measured with immunoSEQ multiplex PCR; TCRdb has only the in-frame clones, and not every one. The sample has fewer than 900,000 clones; 15% to 20% are singletons. The specimen sequenced was naive CD4+ T cells from blood. The origin of the receptors is a woman younger than 30 in good health.

The V and J genes are TRBV7-2 and TRBJ2-3, with 7 bases identical to TRBD2. V shed 3 bases and J 1 base; nucleotides not matched to a gene: 1. Germline V gene lookup returns CDR1 SGHTA and CDR2 FQGNSA. The CDR3 loop spans 14 amino acids. The CDR3 sequence is CASSFTSGTDTQYF. As DNA, the CDR3 is TGTGCCAGCAGCTTCACTAGCGGCACAGATACGCAGTATTTT.

The CDR3 coding sequence is TGTGCCAGCAGCGTAGGGACTAGCGGGGAGACCCAGTACTTC. This codes for CASSVGTSGETQYF. This chain links TRBV9 with TRBJ2-5; 11 positions agree with TRBD2. This CDR3 is 14 amino acids long. The germline CDR1 and CDR2 sequences are SGDLS and YYNGEE. V gave up 0 bases and J gave up 5 bases; unmatched junction bases: 0.

The rearrangement joins TRBV7-6 to TRBJ2-1; 8 bases agree with TRBD2. The CDR3 has 16 amino acids. J was trimmed by 0 bases and V by 4 bases; bases with no gene match: 5. CDR1 and CDR2 (germline): SGHVS, FNYEAQ. The CDR3 sequence is CASSSAGGSSYNEQFF. CDR3 nucleotides: TGTGCCAGCAGCTCTGCGGGGGGAAGCTCCTACAATGAGCAGTTCTTC.

The chain uses TRBV7-2 and TRBJ2-5; D unresolved. The length of the CDR3 is 11 residues. V lost 3 bases and J lost 10, with 9 bases in between. Germline V gives CDR1 SGHTA, CDR2 FQGNSA. The CDR3 DNA sequence: TGTGCCAGCAGCTTTCATCAAAGCCAGTACTTC. Protein: CASSFHQSQYF. The full variable domain, completed using reference TRBV7-2 and TRBJ2-5, is GAGVSQSPSNKVTEKGKDVELRCDPISGHTALYWYRQSLGQGLEFLIYFQGNSAPDKSGLPSDRFSAERTGGSVSTLTIQRTQQEDSAVYLCASSFHQSQYFGPGTRLLVL.

The V and J genes are TRBV4-2 and TRBJ1-1, with D unresolved. This CDR3 has 13 residues. The germline V gene encodes CDR1 LGHNA and CDR2 YNFKEQ. V was pared by 0 bases and J by 5 bases, with 7 bases between. The CDR3 DNA reads TGTGCCAGCAGCCAAGAAGGGCTTACTGAAGCTTTCTTT. This translates into CASSQEGLTEAFF.